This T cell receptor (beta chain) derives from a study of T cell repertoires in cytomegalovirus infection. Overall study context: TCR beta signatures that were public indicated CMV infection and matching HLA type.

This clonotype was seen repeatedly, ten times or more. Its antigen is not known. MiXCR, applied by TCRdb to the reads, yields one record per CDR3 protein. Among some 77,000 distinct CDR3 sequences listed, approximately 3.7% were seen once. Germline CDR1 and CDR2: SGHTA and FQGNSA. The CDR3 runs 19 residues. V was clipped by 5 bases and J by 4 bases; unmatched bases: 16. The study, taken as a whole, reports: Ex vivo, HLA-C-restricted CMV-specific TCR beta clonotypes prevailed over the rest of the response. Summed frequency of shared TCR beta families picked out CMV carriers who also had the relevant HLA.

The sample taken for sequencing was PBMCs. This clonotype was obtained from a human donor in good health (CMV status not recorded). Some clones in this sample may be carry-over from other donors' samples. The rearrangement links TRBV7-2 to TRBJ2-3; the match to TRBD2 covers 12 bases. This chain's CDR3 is CASSPRKSLAGGPADTQYF. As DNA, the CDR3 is TGTGCCAGCAGCCCTAGAAAGAGTCTAGCGGGGGGGCCCGCAGATACGCAGTATTTT.